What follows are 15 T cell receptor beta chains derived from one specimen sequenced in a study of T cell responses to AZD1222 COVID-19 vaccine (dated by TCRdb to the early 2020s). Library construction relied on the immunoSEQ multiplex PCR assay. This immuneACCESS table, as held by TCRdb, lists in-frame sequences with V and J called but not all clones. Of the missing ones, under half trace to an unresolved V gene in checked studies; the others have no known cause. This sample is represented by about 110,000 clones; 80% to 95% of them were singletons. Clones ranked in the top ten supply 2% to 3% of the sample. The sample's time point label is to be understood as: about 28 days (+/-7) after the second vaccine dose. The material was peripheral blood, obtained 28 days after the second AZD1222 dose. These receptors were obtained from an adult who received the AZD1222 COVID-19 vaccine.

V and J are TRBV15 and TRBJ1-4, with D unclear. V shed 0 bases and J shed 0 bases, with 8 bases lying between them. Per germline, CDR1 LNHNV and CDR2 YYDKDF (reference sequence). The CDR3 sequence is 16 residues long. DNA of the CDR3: TGTGCCACCAGCAGAGATGGTGGATCAACTAATGAAAAACTGTTTTTT. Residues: CATSRDGGSTNEKLFF.

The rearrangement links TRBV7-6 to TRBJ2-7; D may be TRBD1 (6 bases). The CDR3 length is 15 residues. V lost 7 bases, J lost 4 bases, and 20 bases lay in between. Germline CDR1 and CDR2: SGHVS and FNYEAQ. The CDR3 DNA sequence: TGTGCCAGCACCCCTCGGTTACAGGGTGGATACGAGCAGTACTTC. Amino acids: CASTPRLQGGYEQYF. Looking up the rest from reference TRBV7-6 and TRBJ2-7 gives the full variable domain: GAGVSQSPRYKVTKRGQDVALRCDPISGHVSLYWYRQALGQGPEFLTYFNYEAQQDKSGLPNDRFSAERPEGSISTLTIQRTEQRDSAMYRCASTPRLQGGYEQYFGPGTRLTVT.

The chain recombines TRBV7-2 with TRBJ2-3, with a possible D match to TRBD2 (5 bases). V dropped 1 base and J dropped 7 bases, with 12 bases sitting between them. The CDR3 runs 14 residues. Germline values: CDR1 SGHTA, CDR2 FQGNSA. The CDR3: CASSLGPPGNTQYF. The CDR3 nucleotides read TGTGCCAGCAGCTTAGGACCCCCCGGGAATACGCAGTATTTT.

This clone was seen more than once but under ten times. The CDR3 coding sequence is TGTGCCAGTAGTATAGTTGGGACAGCATACGAGCAGTACTTC. It encodes CASSIVGTAYEQYF. The chain uses TRBV19 and TRBJ2-7; TRBD1 matches 7 bases. The trim removed 1 base at V and 4 bases at J, leaving 4 bases unmatched. This CDR3 region has 14 residues. Germline-derived CDR1 and CDR2 are LNHDA and SQIVND (reference sequence). The full variable domain, completed using reference TRBV19 and TRBJ2-7, is DGGITQSPKYLFRKEGQNVTLSCEQNLNHDAMYWYRQDPGQGLRLIYYSQIVNDFQKGDIAEGYSVSREKKESFPLTVTSAQKNPTAFYLCASSIVGTAYEQYFGPGTRLTVT.

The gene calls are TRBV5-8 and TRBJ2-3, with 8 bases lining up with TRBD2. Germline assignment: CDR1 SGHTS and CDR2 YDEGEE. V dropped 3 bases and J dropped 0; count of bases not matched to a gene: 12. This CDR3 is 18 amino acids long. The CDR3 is CASSWTGGGGPSTDTQYF. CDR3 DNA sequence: TGTGCCAGCAGCTGGACCGGGGGCGGGGGGCCGAGCACAGATACGCAGTATTTT. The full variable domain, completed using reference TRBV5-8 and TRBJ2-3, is EAGVTQSPTHLIKTRGQQATLRCSPISGHTSVYWYQQALGLGLQFLLWYDEGEERNRGNFPPRFSGRQFPNYSSELNVNALELEDSALYLCASSWTGGGGPSTDTQYFGPGTRLTVL.

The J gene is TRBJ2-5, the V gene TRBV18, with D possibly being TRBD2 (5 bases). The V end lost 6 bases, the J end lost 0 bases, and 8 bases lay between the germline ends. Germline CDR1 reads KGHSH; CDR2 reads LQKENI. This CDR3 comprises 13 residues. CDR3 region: CASSPSHQETQYF. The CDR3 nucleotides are TGTGCCAGCTCCCCTAGCCACCAAGAGACCCAGTACTTC.

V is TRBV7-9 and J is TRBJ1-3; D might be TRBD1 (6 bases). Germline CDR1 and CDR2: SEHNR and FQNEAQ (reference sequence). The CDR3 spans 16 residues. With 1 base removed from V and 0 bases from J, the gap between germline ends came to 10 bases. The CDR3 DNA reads TGTGCCAGCAGCTTAGTGGTGGGGGCCTCTGGAAACACCATATATTTT. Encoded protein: CASSLVVGASGNTIYF.

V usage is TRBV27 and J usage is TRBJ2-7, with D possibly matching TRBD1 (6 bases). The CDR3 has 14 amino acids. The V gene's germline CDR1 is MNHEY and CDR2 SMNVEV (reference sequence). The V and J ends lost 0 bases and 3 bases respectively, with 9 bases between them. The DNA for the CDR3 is TGTGCCAGCAGTTTATCGTGGGACAACTACGAGCAGTACTTC. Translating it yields CASSLSWDNYEQYF.

CDR3 residues: CASSLDSSNQPQHF. In nucleotides, the CDR3 is TGTGCCAGCAGCTTGGACAGTAGCAATCAGCCCCAGCATTTT. The genes are TRBV7-9 and TRBJ1-5; D is perhaps TRBD1 (6 bases). Germline values: CDR1 SEHNR, CDR2 FQNEAQ (reference sequence). The V gene lost 3 bases and the J gene lost 0 bases, with 6 bases spanning the gap. The CDR3 runs 14 residues.

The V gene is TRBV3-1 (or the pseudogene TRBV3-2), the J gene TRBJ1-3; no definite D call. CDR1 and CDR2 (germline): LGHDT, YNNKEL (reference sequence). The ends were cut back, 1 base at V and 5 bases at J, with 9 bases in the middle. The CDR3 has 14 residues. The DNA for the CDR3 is TGTGCCAGCAGCCAAGGCGCGGACCGAAACACCATATATTTT. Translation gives CASSQGADRNTIYF.

The CDR3 loop is CASSPVRGRSNTGELFF. CDR3 nucleotides: TGTGCCAGCAGCCCCGTTAGAGGGAGATCGAACACCGGGGAGCTGTTTTTT. The chain recombines TRBV3-1 (or the pseudogene TRBV3-2) with TRBJ2-2; weak D call: TRBD2 (5 bases). The CDR3 runs to 17 residues. Germline V gives CDR1 LGHDT, CDR2 YNNKEL (reference sequence). Trimming cost V 4 bases and J 0 bases, with 15 bases left between them.

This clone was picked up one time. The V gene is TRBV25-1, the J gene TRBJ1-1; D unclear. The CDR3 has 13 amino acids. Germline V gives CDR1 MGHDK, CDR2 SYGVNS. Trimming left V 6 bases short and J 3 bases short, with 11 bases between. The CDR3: CASRMMRDTEAFF. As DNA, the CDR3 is TGTGCCAGCAGGATGATGAGGGACACTGAAGCTTTCTTT.

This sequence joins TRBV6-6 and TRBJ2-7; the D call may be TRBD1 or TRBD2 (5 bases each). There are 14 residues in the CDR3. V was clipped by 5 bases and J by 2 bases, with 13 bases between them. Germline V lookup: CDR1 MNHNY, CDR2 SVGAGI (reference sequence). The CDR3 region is CASSVGRGAYEQYF. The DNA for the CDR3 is TGTGCCAGCAGTGTCGGCAGAGGGGCCTACGAGCAGTACTTC.

Here the CDR3 DNA reads TGTGCCAGCAGCGGTAGCCGAGTCAATGAAAAACTGTTTTTT. Amino acids: CASSGSRVNEKLFF. The chain has TRBV5-6 and TRBJ1-4; D unclear. Germline V lookup: CDR1 SGHDT, CDR2 YYEEEE. The CDR3 has 14 residues. The V and J ends lost 4 bases and 5 bases respectively, with 12 bases between them.

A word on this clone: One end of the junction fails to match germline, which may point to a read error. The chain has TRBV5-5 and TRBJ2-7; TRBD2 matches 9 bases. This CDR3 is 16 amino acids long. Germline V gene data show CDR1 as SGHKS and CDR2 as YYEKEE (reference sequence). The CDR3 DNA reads TGTGCCAGCAGCTTGGTGGCTAGCGGGGACCCGTACGGGCAGTACTTC. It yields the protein CASSLVASGDPYGQYF. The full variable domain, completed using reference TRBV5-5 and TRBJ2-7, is DAGVTQSPTHLIKTRGQQVTLRCSPISGHKSVSWYQQVLGQGPQFIFQYYEKEERGRGNFPDRFSARQFPNYSSELNVNALLLGDSALYLCASSLVASGDPYGQYFGPGTRLTVT.